Sequencing of this T cell receptor (beta chain) was carried out in a study of T cell responses to AZD1222 COVID-19 vaccine. Broader study findings: Just a handful of people given AZD1222 tested seropositive at baseline. Repertoire sampling occurred only after the peak T cell response.

With respect to this clone: Its matching antigen is unknown.

TCRdb's copy holds only in-frame clones and misses some; the assay was immunoSEQ multiplex PCR. The sample shows fewer than 200,000 clones, 70% to 90% of them seen only once. The sequence came from an adult who received the AZD1222 COVID-19 vaccine. The sample consisted of peripheral blood, taken 28 days after the second AZD1222 dose.

The CDR3 region has the DNA TGTGCCAGCAGCCAGGGCTTCGGGTTTAGTCAGCCCCAGCATTTT. Protein sequence: CASSQGFGFSQPQHF. This chain connects TRBV5-8 to TRBJ1-5, with a possible D match to TRBD1 (5 bases). CDR1 is SGHTS, CDR2 YDEGEE, per germline. The V and J ends lost 4 bases and 6 bases respectively, with 17 bases between them. The length of the CDR3 is 15 residues.